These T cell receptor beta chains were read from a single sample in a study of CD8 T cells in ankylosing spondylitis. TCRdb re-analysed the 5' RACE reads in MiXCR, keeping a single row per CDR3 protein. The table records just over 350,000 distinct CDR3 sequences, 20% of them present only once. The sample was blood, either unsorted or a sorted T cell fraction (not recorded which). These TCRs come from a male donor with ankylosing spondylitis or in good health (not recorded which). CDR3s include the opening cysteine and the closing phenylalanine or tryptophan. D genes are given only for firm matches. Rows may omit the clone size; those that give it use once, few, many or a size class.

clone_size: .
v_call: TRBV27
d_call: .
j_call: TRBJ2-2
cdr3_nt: TGTGCCAGCAGTTTCCTGATACAGGATGTCGGGGAGCTGTTTTTT
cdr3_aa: CASSFLIQDVGELFF

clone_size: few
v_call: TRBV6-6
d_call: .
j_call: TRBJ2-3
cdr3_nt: TGTGCCAGCAGTTACTCCGTTGGAGATACGCAGTATTTT
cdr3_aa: CASSYSVGDTQYF

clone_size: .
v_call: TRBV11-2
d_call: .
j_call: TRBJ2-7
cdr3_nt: TGTGCCAGAGAGGGTGGGGGTTGCGAGCAGTACTTC
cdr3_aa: CAREGGGCEQYF

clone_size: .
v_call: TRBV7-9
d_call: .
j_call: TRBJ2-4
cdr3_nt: TGTGCCAGCAGCTTAGAAGGCCCCCGAGCCTTC
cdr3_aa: CASSLEGPRAF

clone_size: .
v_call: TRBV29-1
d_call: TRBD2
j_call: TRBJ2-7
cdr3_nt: TGCAGCGTTGAAGGTGAGGGACTAGCGGGGGAGAGCTCCTACGAGCAGTACTTC
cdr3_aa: CSVEGEGLAGESSYEQYF

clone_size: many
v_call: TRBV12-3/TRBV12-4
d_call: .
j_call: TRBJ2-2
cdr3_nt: TGTGCCAGCAGTTTCTCGCAGAACACCGGGGAGCTGTTTTTT
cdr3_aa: CASSFSQNTGELFF

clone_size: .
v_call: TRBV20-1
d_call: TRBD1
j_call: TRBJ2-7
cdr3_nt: TGCAGTGCTCCGCCCAAGACAGGGGGCTTCGGCGAGCAGTACTTC
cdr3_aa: CSAPPKTGGFGEQYF

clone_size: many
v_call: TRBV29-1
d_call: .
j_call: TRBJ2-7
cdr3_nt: TGCAGCGTTGTGGACTACGAGCAGTACTTC
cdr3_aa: CSVVDYEQYF

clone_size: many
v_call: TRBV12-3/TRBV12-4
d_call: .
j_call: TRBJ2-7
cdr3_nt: TGTGCCAGCAGCCAATCCGGCAGTCCATCCTACGAGCAGTACTTC
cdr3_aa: CASSQSGSPSYEQYF

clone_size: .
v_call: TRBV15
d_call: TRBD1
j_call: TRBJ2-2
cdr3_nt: TGTGCCACCAGCAGAGCGACAGGGGACACCGGGGAGCTGTTTTTT
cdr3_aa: CATSRATGDTGELFF

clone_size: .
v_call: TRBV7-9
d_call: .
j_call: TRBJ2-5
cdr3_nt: TGTGCCAGCAGCTTAGTAGGACAAGAGACCCAGTACTTC
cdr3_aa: CASSLVGQETQYF

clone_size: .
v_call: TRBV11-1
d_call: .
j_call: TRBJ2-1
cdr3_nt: TGTGCCAGCAGCTTAGGTGCAGGGATGGGCAATGAGCAGTTCTTC
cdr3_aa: CASSLGAGMGNEQFF

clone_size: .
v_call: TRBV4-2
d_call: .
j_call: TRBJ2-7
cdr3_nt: TGTGCCAGCAGCCAGGGACCCGTGGACGAGCAGTACTTC
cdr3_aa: CASSQGPVDEQYF

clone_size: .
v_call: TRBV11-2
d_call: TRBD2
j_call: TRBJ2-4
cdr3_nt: TGTGCCAGCAGCTCCCCCATGGGACTAGAGTCAGCCAAAAACATTCAGTACTTC
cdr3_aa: CASSSPMGLESAKNIQYF

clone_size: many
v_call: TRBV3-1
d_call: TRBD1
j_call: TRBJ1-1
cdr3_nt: TGTGCCAGCAGCCCCCCGGACAGGGTTGAAGCTTTCTTT
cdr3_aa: CASSPPDRVEAFF

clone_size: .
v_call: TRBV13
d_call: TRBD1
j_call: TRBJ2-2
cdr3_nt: TGTGCCAGCACCCAACCTCCCTCACAGGGGCCCGGGGAGCTGTTTTTT
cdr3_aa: CASTQPPSQGPGELFF

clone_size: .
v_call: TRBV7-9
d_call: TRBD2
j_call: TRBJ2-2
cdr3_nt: TGTGCCAGCAGCGGGACTAGCGGGGGGCCGAACACCGGGGAGCTGTTTTTT
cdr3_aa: CASSGTSGGPNTGELFF

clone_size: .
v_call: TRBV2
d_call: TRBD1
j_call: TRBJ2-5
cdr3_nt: TGTGCCAGCAGTGAAGGACAGGGGCAGACCCAGTACTTC
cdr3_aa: CASSEGQGQTQYF

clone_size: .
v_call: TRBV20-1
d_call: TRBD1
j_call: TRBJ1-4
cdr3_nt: TGCAGTGCTAGGACAGGGTCCCAAAAACTGTTTTTT
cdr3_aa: CSARTGSQKLFF

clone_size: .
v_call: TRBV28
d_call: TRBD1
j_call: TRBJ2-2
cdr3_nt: TGTGCCAGCAGTCCCGAAGACAGGGGCGTGAACACCGGGGAGCTGTTTTTT
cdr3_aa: CASSPEDRGVNTGELFF

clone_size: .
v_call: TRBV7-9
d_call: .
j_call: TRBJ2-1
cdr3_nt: TGTGCCAGCAGGGCGCAAGGGGCTTTGGCCAATGAGCAGTTCTTC
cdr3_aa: CASRAQGALANEQFF

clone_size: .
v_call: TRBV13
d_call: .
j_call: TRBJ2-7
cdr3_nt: TGTGCCAGCAGCTTAGGACTAGACTACGAGCAGTACTTC
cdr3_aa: CASSLGLDYEQYF

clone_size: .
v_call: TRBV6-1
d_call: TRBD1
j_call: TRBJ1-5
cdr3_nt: TGTGCCAGCAGTCTAGGACAGGGGAACAATCAGCCCCAGCATTTT
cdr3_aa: CASSLGQGNNQPQHF

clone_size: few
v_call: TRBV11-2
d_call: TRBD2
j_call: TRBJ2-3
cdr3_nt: TGTGCCAGCAGCTTAGCTAGCGGACGCACAGATACGCAGTATTTT
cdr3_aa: CASSLASGRTDTQYF

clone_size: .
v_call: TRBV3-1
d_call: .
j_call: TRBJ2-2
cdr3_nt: TGTGCCAGCAGCCATTCGGGGGAGGACACAACCGGGGAGCTGTTTTTT
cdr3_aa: CASSHSGEDTTGELFF

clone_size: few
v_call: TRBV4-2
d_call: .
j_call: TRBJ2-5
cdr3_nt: TGTGCCAGCAGCCAAGGGACCAGGGTTGATAAAGAGACCCAGTACTTC
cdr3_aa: CASSQGTRVDKETQYF

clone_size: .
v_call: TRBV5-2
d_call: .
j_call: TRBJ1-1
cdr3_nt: TGTGCCAGGGGCCCAGGGGGGAACACTGAAGCTTTCTTT
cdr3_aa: CARGPGGNTEAFF

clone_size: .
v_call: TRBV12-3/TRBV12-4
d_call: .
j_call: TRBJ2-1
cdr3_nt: TGTGCCAGCAGTCCCGGGGCTACCTCCTACAATGAGCAGTTCTTC
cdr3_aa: CASSPGATSYNEQFF

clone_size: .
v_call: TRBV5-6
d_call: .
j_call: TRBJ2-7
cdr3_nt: TGTGCCAGCAGCTCGGTGCTGGGGCACGAGCAGTACTTC
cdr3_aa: CASSSVLGHEQYF

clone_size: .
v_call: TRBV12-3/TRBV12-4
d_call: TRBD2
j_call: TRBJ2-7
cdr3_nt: TGTGCCAGCAGTCCTAACCCGGGACTAGCGGCGTCCTACGAGCAGTACTTC
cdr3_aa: CASSPNPGLAASYEQYF

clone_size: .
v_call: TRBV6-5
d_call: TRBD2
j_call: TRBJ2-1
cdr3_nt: TGTGCCAGCAGTTACCAGTTTACGGGGGGGTACAATGAGCAGTTCTTC
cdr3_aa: CASSYQFTGGYNEQFF

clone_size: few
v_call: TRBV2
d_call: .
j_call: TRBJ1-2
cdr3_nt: TGTGCCAGCAGTGAAGTCCCCGGAGATGACTATGGCTACACCTTC
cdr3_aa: CASSEVPGDDYGYTF

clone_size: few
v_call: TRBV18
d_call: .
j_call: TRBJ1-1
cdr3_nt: TGTGCCAGCTCACCAGAGCCCGCCCACACTGAAGCTTTCTTT
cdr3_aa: CASSPEPAHTEAFF

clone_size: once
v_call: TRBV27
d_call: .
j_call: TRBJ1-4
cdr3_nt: TGTGCCAGCAGCTCGAGGTTTGGGCAGTCTTCTAATGAAAAACTGTTTTTT
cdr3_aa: CASSSRFGQSSNEKLFF

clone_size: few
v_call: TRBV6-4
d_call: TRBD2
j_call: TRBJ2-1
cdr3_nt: TGTGCCAGCAGTGACGTCCCAATTCTAGCGGGGTTCTACAATGAGCAGTTCTTC
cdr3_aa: CASSDVPILAGFYNEQFF

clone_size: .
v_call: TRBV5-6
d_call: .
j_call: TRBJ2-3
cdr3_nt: TGTGCCAGCAGCTGGGTAGGGGCAAGCACAGATACGCAGTATTTT
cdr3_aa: CASSWVGASTDTQYF

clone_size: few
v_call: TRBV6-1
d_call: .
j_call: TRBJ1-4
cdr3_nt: TGTGCCAGCAGTCTGACAGGTTCAAATGAAAAACTGTTTTTT
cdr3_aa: CASSLTGSNEKLFF

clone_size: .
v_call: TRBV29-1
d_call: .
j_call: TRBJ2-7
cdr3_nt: TGCAGCGTTCTACTGGATTGGGAGCAGTACTTC
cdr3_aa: CSVLLDWEQYF

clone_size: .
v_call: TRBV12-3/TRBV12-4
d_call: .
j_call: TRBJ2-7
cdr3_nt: TGTGCCAGCAGTTTACAGGGGGGACGATCCTACGAGCAGTACTTC
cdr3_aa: CASSLQGGRSYEQYF

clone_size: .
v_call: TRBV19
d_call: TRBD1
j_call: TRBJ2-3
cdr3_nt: TGTGCCAGTAGGCAAAGGGACAGGGGCCCCCCGGATACGCAGTATTTT
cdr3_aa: CASRQRDRGPPDTQYF

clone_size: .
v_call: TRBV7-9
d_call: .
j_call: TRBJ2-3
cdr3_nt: TGTGCCAGCAGCTTAGTCATCCACGGAGATACGCAGTATTTT
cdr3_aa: CASSLVIHGDTQYF

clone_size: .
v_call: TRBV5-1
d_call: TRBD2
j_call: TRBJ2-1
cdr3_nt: TGCGCCAGCAGCTTGTATAAGCGGGGGGGCGTGGGCAATGAGCAGTTCTTC
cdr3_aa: CASSLYKRGGVGNEQFF

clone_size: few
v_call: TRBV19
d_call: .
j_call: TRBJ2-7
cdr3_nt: TGTGCCAGTACCCCAGGGGGACTCGAAAGGTACGAGCAGTACTTC
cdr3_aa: CASTPGGLERYEQYF

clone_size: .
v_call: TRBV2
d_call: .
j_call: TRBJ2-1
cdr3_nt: TGTGCCAGCTCTTCCCGTTGGGCAGGGAAGTCCTACAATGAGCAGTTCTTC
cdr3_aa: CASSSRWAGKSYNEQFF

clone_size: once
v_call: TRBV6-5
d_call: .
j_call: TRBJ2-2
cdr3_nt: TGTGCCAGCAGTTACTCGGGGGTTATGAACGGGGAGCTGTTTTTT
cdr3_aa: CASSYSGVMNGELFF

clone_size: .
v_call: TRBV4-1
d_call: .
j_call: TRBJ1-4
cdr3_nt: TGCGCCAGCAGCGCCGCGCAGGGCAAGGAAAAACTGTTTTTT
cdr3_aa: CASSAAQGKEKLFF

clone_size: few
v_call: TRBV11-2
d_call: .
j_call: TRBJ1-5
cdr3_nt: TGTGCCAGCAGCCCTGGGACCAAGAATCAGCCCCAGCATTTT
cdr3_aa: CASSPGTKNQPQHF

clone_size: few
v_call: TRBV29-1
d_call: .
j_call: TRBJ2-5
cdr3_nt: TGCAGCGCCTCGGACAGCGGTGAGACCCAGTACTTC
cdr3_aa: CSASDSGETQYF

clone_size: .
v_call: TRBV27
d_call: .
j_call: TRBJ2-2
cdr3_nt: TGTGCCAGCTCCCACGAACGGGCGAACACCGGGGAGCTGTTTTTT
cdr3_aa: CASSHERANTGELFF

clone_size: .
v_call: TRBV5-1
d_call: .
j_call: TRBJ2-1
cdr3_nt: TGCGCCAGCAGCTTGCCCCCGCCCCAAGCCTACAATGAGCAGTTCTTC
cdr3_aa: CASSLPPPQAYNEQFF

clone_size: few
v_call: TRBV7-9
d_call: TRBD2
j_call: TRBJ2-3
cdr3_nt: TGTGCCAGCGGTTTAGCGGGGAGCACAGATACGCAGTATTTT
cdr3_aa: CASGLAGSTDTQYF

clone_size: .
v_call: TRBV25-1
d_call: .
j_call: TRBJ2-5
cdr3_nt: TGTGCCAGCACCCCCCTGGGACGCCGGGAGACCCAGTACTTC
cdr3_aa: CASTPLGRRETQYF

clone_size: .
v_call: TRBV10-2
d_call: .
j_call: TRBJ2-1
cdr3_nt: TGCGCCAGCAGAGCCACTAAGAGCTCCTACAATGAGCAGTTCTTC
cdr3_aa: CASRATKSSYNEQFF